This is a list of T cell receptor beta chains from one sample in a study of cytomegalovirus exposure and HLA in healthy donors. Method: immunoSEQ multiplex PCR; TCRdb's copy keeps in-frame clones and lacks some. The sample comprises over 150,000 clones, 60% to 85% of which are singletons, and around 3% rests with the top ten. Sequencing input: PBMCs. These receptors were taken from a woman in her forties or fifties in good health and CMV-seropositive. Both conserved end residues are part of each CDR3. The D gene is left open where the match is weak. Size is stated for part of the rows, as once, few or many counts, or as a class when the clone is expanded.

j_call v_call clone_size d_call cdr3_aa cdr3_nt
TRBJ1-1 TRBV7-9 . . CSSSLDQGRTLNTEAFF TGTTCCAGCAGCTTAGATCAGGGCAGAACCTTGAACACTGAAGCTTTCTTT
TRBJ1-3 TRBV30 . . CAWREQGSSGNTIYF TGTGCCTGGAGGGAGCAGGGGAGCTCTGGAAACACCATATATTTT
TRBJ1-3 TRBV6-5 . . CASSYDSSGNTIYF TGTGCCAGCAGTTACGACTCCTCTGGAAACACCATATATTTT
TRBJ1-1 TRBV5-1 . . CASSRGTAAMNTEAFF TGCGCCAGCAGCCGGGGGACGGCAGCCATGAACACTGAAGCTTTCTTT
TRBJ2-1 TRBV7-8 . TRBD1 CASSPGTGYYNEQFF TGTGCCAGCAGCCCCGGGACAGGATACTACAATGAGCAGTTCTTC
TRBJ2-1 TRBV30 . TRBD2 CAWSPWEGRGRNEQFF TGTGCCTGGAGCCCCTGGGAGGGGCGGGGGAGGAATGAGCAGTTCTTC
TRBJ2-7 TRBV2 . . CASSVWPLASYEQYF TGTGCCAGCAGTGTTTGGCCTTTGGCCTCCTACGAGCAGTACTTC
TRBJ1-5 TRBV7-8 . . CASSLSSRYQPQHF TGTGCCAGCAGCTTATCCTCGAGGTATCAGCCCCAGCATTTT
TRBJ2-2 TRBV7-3 . . CASSYGTNTGELFF TGTGCCAGCAGCTACGGGACGAACACCGGGGAGCTGTTTTTT
TRBJ1-5 TRBV30 . . CAWSRDTPNQPQHF TGTGCCTGGAGTCGGGACACCCCCAATCAGCCCCAGCATTTT
TRBJ1-2 TRBV19 . . CASSIQGLGYGYTF TGTGCCAGTAGTATTCAGGGGCTCGGCTATGGCTACACCTTC
TRBJ2-3 TRBV29-1 . . CSVEAGASTDTQYF TGCAGCGTTGAGGCAGGGGCCAGCACAGATACGCAGTATTTT
TRBJ1-4 TRBV6-5 . TRBD1 CASSFLQGANEKLFF TGTGCCAGCAGTTTTCTACAGGGGGCTAATGAAAAACTGTTTTTT
TRBJ1-4 TRBV7-8 . . CASNSRREGVGEKLFF TGTGCCAGCAACTCCCGGAGGGAGGGTGTGGGTGAAAAACTGTTTTTT
TRBJ1-2 TRBV5-6 . TRBD1 CASSLDPTGGGYGYTF TGTGCCAGCAGCTTGGACCCAACAGGGGGCGGCTATGGCTACACCTTC
TRBJ2-5 TRBV7-9 . TRBD1 CASSTRTGFQETQYF TGTGCCAGCAGCACAAGGACAGGCTTCCAAGAGACCCAGTACTTC
TRBJ1-5 TRBV7-6 . TRBD1 CASSQATGDQPQHF TGTGCCAGCAGCCAGGCGACAGGGGACCAGCCCCAGCATTTT
TRBJ1-5 TRBV5-6 few TRBD1 CASSLRRTGIAGSNQPQHF TGTGCCAGCAGCTTGCGAAGGACAGGGATTGCGGGGAGCAATCAGCCCCAGCATTTT
TRBJ1-1 TRBV5-1 . . CASSLTVNTEAFF TGCGCCAGCAGCTTGACAGTGAACACTGAAGCTTTCTTT
TRBJ1-3 TRBV6-1 . . CATTEKTVAGNTIYF TGTGCCACTACGGAGAAGACAGTCGCCGGAAACACCATATATTTT
TRBJ1-4 TRBV27 . TRBD1 CASSIGGLTGKLFF TGTGCCAGCAGTATAGGGGGCTTGACGGGAAAACTGTTTTTT
TRBJ1-1 TRBV5-1 . TRBD1 CASSSTGGKGTEAFF TGCGCCAGCAGCTCCACAGGGGGAAAGGGCACTGAAGCTTTCTTT
TRBJ1-1 TRBV14 . TRBD1 CASSQRTGRTEAFF TGTGCCAGCAGCCAAAGGACAGGGCGAACTGAAGCTTTCTTT
TRBJ2-5 TRBV4-1 . . CASSQESGLGTQYF TGCGCCAGCAGCCAAGAAAGCGGTTTGGGGACCCAGTACTTC
TRBJ2-7 TRBV9 . TRBD2 CASSPGASGYEQYF TGTGCCAGCAGCCCTGGGGCTAGCGGCTACGAGCAGTACTTC
TRBJ1-2 TRBV30 . TRBD1 CAWTQGADGYTF TGTGCCTGGACCCAGGGGGCGGATGGCTACACCTTC
TRBJ1-1 TRBV29-1 few . CSVVTGTGLTEAFF TGCAGCGTTGTTACAGGTACGGGTCTCACTGAAGCTTTCTTT
TRBJ2-3 TRBV30 . . CAWSVGWGADTQYF TGTGCCTGGAGTGTAGGGTGGGGGGCAGATACGCAGTATTTT
TRBJ1-2 TRBV9 . . CASSVSGTYGYTF TGTGCCAGCAGCGTATCCGGGACTTATGGCTACACCTTC
TRBJ2-3 TRBV5-4 . TRBD2 CASSLGLAGTDTQYF TGTGCCAGCAGCTTGGGACTAGCGGGGACAGATACGCAGTATTTT
TRBJ1-2 TRBV7-9 . . CASSLGDSLYGYTF TGTGCCAGCAGCTTAGGAGACAGCCTCTATGGCTACACCTTC
TRBJ1-2 TRBV11-2 . . CASSLGHRQGYTF TGTGCCAGCAGCTTAGGACACCGGCAGGGCTACACCTTC
TRBJ2-7 TRBV10-3 . . CAIRIGGGPSYEQYF TGTGCCATCAGGATAGGTGGAGGGCCCTCTTACGAGCAGTACTTC
TRBJ1-2 TRBV6-6 . . CASSSQTGGYGYTF TGTGCCAGCAGTTCTCAGACAGGAGGCTATGGCTACACCTTC
TRBJ1-2 TRBV5-1 . . CASSQVFNTF TGCGCCAGCAGCCAGGTATTCAACACCTTC
TRBJ1-1 TRBV5-1 . . CASSLGPDTEAFF TGCGCCAGCAGCTTGGGGCCTGACACTGAAGCTTTCTTT
TRBJ1-5 TRBV18 . . CASSPTGNQPQHF TGTGCCAGCTCACCAACAGGGAATCAGCCCCAGCATTTT
TRBJ1-5 TRBV5-6 . . CASTQRKTGSSSNQPQHF TGTGCCAGCACCCAAAGGAAGACGGGGTCAAGTAGCAATCAGCCCCAGCATTTT
TRBJ2-1 TRBV11-2 . TRBD1 CASSLDRTGGNEQFF TGTGCCAGCAGCTTAGACCGGACAGGGGGCAATGAGCAGTTCTTC
TRBJ2-7 TRBV5-1 . TRBD2 CASSLDGRGTTYEQYF TGCGCCAGCAGCTTGGATGGGCGGGGGACCACTTACGAGCAGTACTTC
TRBJ2-2 TRBV2 once TRBD2 CASSGGSPGELFF TGTGCCAGCAGCGGGGGGAGCCCCGGGGAGCTGTTTTTT